Listed here is a single T cell receptor beta chain. This receptor's antigen is unknown. Base qualities are not recorded, but no much larger clone differs from it by a single base. This sample was included in a study of cytomegalovirus exposure and HLA in healthy donors (dated by TCRdb to 2017 to 2019). Broadly, across the study: In an earlier analysis of 587 of the donors, about 260 Gb of sequence data and 117 million unique TCR beta sequences from about 190 million T cells were reported. Approximately 300 gigabases of sequencing data and approximately 85 million unique TCR sequences were included in an early release covering 550 to 800 HLA-typed donors. Among the roughly 390 genotyped donors, approximately 82% belonged to the genetic ancestry cluster associated with self-reported Caucasian donors. The study was designed to test whether signatures of past pathogen exposure could be identified by cataloging public T cell receptors. The study used immunosequencing to profile the T cell repertoires of several hundred subjects and linked those repertoires to cytomegalovirus serostatus. Along with the roughly 700-subject first cohort, a separate validation cohort of over 90 different subjects was used. The study combined high-throughput TCR immunosequencing, statistical association of individual TCRs with disease status, and machine learning to predict cytomegalovirus infection status. A later analysis re-examined previously published TCR beta repertoires from just over 650 donors and added high-resolution HLA genotyping to investigate patterns of TCR occurrence. The later analysis used no new phenotypic data to find candidate immune exposures, relying instead on TCR beta sequences and their occurrence across donors. An earlier analysis of fewer than 750 of the donors used high-throughput TCR beta sequencing to judge whether each TCR beta V gene segment behaved as functional or pseudogenic. Alongside the repertoire data, information on donor age, sex, ethnicity and CMV serostatus was compiled. A later genetic analysis took genome-wide SNP genotypes for about three fifths of the 666 donors and used that subset as a discovery cohort. Every repertoire in the discovery cohort had been generated on one and the same sequencing platform. HLA typing included class I and class II loci at four-digit resolution. Typing coverage varied by locus: about 620-640 donors for A, B, C, DRB1 and DQB1; roughly 560 for DQA1; over 600 for DPA1; some 470 for DPB1. Four or five DR-DQ haplotypes were treated as single units for association and clustering because of strong linkage in the cohort. Across under 500 genotyped donors of the cohort, an average of approximately 240,000 unique TCR beta nucleotide sequences per donor were sequenced, and roughly 20% of those sequences were non-productive.

Libraries were built with the immunoSEQ multiplex PCR assay. The multiplex PCR relied on a mix of 60 forward primers for TCR Vbeta segments and 13 reverse primers for TCR Jbeta segments. The CDR3 region of rearranged TCR beta genes was amplified from genomic DNA by a multiplex PCR assay. On the Illumina HiSeq System, the amplified TCR beta libraries were sequenced as 87-base-pair reads. In the source study's methods: A later analysis tallied around 87 million unique TCR beta chains across the 666 repertoires, and some 10 million of those chains were shared by two or more donors. A nearest-neighbor algorithm error-corrected the raw reads and collapsed the reads into unique sequences, merging closely related sequences to remove PCR and sequencing errors. Alignment of CDR3 sequences to IMGT reference sequences was used to assign V, D and J gene segments. For a sequence to be retained, at least a six-nucleotide match to both a V gene segment and a J gene segment was required. Rearrangements were classified as productive when the CDR3 lacked stop codons and remained in frame with V and J, and all other rearrangements were classified as non-productive. Following IMGT convention, CDR3 was defined as the stretch from the second conserved V-encoded cysteine up to the conserved J-encoded phenylalanine. In an earlier analysis of around 640 of the donors, sequences lacking an unambiguous match to a single V gene segment were excluded. An earlier analysis of about 590 of the donors classified V segments as functional when productive rearrangements were above 56.7% and as segregating when the standard deviation between donors was above 5%. A statistical classification framework was built to diagnose cytomegalovirus status from the catalog of TCR beta chain sequences. A later analysis assigned V and J genes by comparing TCR nucleotide sequences with IMGT/GENE-DB human TR gene sequences. The TCRdist pipeline was used in a later analysis to assign CDR3 sequences and most-parsimonious VDJ recombination scenarios. In a later analysis, each TCR beta chain was defined by its CDR3 amino acid sequence together with its V-gene family, and reads without a unique V-gene family were excluded. A later analysis removed over 500 highly shared, low-generation-probability nucleotide sequences to deal with suspected cross-contamination and a sequencing artifact. In a later analysis, a clonal expansion index was calculated for each public chain from normalized within-repertoire ranks of inferred template counts. A later analysis computed generation probabilities with a VDJ recombination model fitted to out-of-frame rearrangements, and checked the results against IGoR. Hypergeometric tests were used in a later analysis to score TCR-TCR, TCR-HLA and TCR-CMV co-occurrence, with a repertoire-size bias correction applied to the TCR pairs. False discovery rates were estimated in a later analysis by permuting HLA or CMV assignments 20 times. In a later analysis, co-occurring TCRs were grouped using DBSCAN, with TCRdist sequence similarity added in when clustering inside HLA-allele-positive subsets. Repertoires with fewer than 30,000 or more than 120,000 public chains, plus five repertoires with anomalous nucleotide sharing, were excluded from co-occurrence clustering. Imported from immuneACCESS, the table was reduced by TCRdb to in-frame sequences with V and J called. These copies leave out some clones; in studies compared against another copy, an unresolved V gene accounts for under half, and the cause of the remainder is not known. Clone size and the V and J calls come from that table; the DNA yielded D and trimming. For this sample there are some 200,000 clones; roughly 70% appear just once. In total, the top ten clones hold 2% to 3% of the sample.

V gives up 6 bases and J gives up 6 bases, and the segment between their germline ends measures 14 bases. The CDR1 and CDR2 encoded by the germline V gene are MNHEY and SVGAGI. The cysteine opens and the phenylalanine closes a CDR3 of 14 amino acids. The kept DNA is CDR3 alone, 42 bases in frame from the first base. The study at large found these results: According to a later analysis, TCR association rates differed among HLA loci, with DRB1 alleles showing the most associated TCRs and HLA-C alleles showing the fewest. A cluster of highly shared sequence variants was judged likely to represent a technical artifact of the sequencing pipeline. In both the original and validation cohorts, the classifier was reported to diagnose cytomegalovirus status with high specificity and sensitivity. Some IMGT-functional V segments, including TRBV6-2 and TRBV6-3, could not be told apart with the 87-base-pair reads, so those segments were excluded. A later genetic analysis reported fewer N-insertions in productive TCRs among donors in an Asian-associated ancestry cluster than the approximately 670-donor mean. In vitro tests confirmed that three of the cytomegalovirus-associated TCR beta chains recognize cytomegalovirus antigens. Fewer than 20 rarely observed V segments, including chromosome 9 orphons, were excluded from the earlier analysis of some 590 of the donors because counts were too low. A later genetic analysis associated a missense DCLRE1C variant with V-gene and J-gene trimming of TCR beta chains, and an independent cohort replicated the association. The study listed 150 to 200 TCR beta chains as associated with cytomegalovirus. In an earlier analysis of around 600 of the donors, most TCR beta V segments were observed in productive rearrangements about 90% or about 30% of the time, broadly matching IMGT annotations. While some public TCRs were present in many individuals, most TCR sequences turned up only very rarely across donors. Linkage disequilibrium might explain the correlated functional status among segregating V segments, but an unknown experimental factor could not be ruled out. Several of the top co-occurrence clusters appeared to be linked to parvovirus B19, influenza, CMV and Epstein-Barr virus, according to a later analysis. In this cohort, only TCR beta chains were sequenced, and detectable features were limited by the absence of alpha or paired-chain data. Because HLA typing was missing for some donors at each locus, association tests included only the typed subset. When HLA alleles, especially DR and DQ, strongly co-occurred, attributing TCR associations to individual alleles was difficult. According to the authors, the approach could potentially be generalized to other disease states and immunological phenotypes. A later analysis found that most CMV-associated TCR beta chains appeared HLA-restricted, with HLA associations seemingly driven largely by CMV exposure. For the cohort, immune exposure information was limited to CMV serostatus. A further reported finding was that TCR beta sequences accurately predicted the HLA-A and HLA-B alleles for most subjects in the first cohort. In a later analysis, around 17,000 TCR beta sequences were associated with specific HLA alleles at a false discovery rate of 0.05. In a later analysis, HLA-associated TCR beta chains showed more clonal expansion and lower generation probabilities than non-associated chains that were equally common. Roughly uniform sequencing depth across donors was assumed in presence/absence analyses, although this assumption may not hold.

The cohort comprised hundreds of healthy bone marrow donors. At the time of sampling, all cohort members were nominally healthy, though unrecorded immune exposures were likely present. The donor tested CMV seropositive, placing the donor among the 289 seropositive members of the cohort. A peripheral blood sample was provided by each donor, and peripheral blood mononuclear cells were used for TCR beta sequencing. The Qiagen DNeasy Blood Extraction Kit was used to extract genomic DNA from the blood cell samples. The sequencing input was PBMCs. The receptor chain draws on TRBV6-5 and TRBJ2-2; the D gene is possibly TRBD2, with 5 bases matching. This clonotype was obtained from a middle-aged man in good health and CMV-seropositive. The DNA sequence reads TGTGCCAGCAGCGGATCCGAGGAGGCCGGGGAGCTGTTTTTT. Its protein reads: CASSGSEEAGELFF.